These T cell receptor beta chains were read from a single sample in a study of cytomegalovirus exposure and HLA in healthy donors. Profiling relied on immunoSEQ multiplex PCR, and the TCRdb table lists in-frame clones only, not all of them. The sample holds about 130,000 clones; approximately 85% are singletons and the top ten take over 6.5%. Sequenced input: PBMCs. The receptors derive from a woman younger than 45 in good health and CMV-seropositive. CDR3s include the opening cysteine and the closing phenylalanine or tryptophan. Fields, in order: J gene, clone size, V gene, D gene, CDR3 DNA, CDR3 protein. A D gene is named only where the DNA matches it firmly. Expanded clones are given a class, and other clones once, few, many or no size at all.

J: TRBJ1-4; size: medium-sized; V: TRBV7-9; D: TRBD1; DNA: TGTGCCAGCAGCCTCCGGACAGGACTGAATGAAAAACTGTTTTTT; CDR3: CASSLRTGLNEKLFF
J: TRBJ2-5; size: -; V: TRBV19; D: -; DNA: TGTGCCAGTAGCCCCGGGTGGCGGGGCCCCAAAGAGACCCAGTACTTC; CDR3: CASSPGWRGPKETQYF
J: TRBJ1-3; size: once; V: TRBV9; D: -; DNA: TGTGCCAGCAGCCGAACGGGGGTCTCTGGAAACACCATATATTTT; CDR3: CASSRTGVSGNTIYF
J: TRBJ2-7; size: once; V: TRBV28; D: TRBD2; DNA: TGTGCCAGCAGCTTAGGGGAGGGTACCTACGAGCAGTACTTC; CDR3: CASSLGEGTYEQYF
J: TRBJ1-5; size: -; V: TRBV6-5; D: TRBD1; DNA: TGTGCCAGCAGTGAAGGACAGGACTATCAGCCCCAGCATTTT; CDR3: CASSEGQDYQPQHF
J: TRBJ1-2; size: -; V: TRBV5-6; D: -; DNA: TGTGCCAGCAGCTTGGGACAGAGCTATGGCTACACCTTC; CDR3: CASSLGQSYGYTF
J: TRBJ2-3; size: -; V: TRBV28; D: TRBD2; DNA: TGTGCCAGCAGTATCACTAGCGGGGTGGGCACAGATACGCAGTATTTT; CDR3: CASSITSGVGTDTQYF
J: TRBJ1-1; size: -; V: TRBV18; D: -; DNA: TGTGCCAGCTCGTTTACGGGAGTGTTGTCTGAAGCTTTCTTT; CDR3: CASSFTGVLSEAFF
J: TRBJ1-5; size: -; V: TRBV18; D: -; DNA: TGTGCCAGCTCACCACGGGGGGGACGCAATCAGCCCCAGCATTTT; CDR3: CASSPRGGRNQPQHF
J: TRBJ1-2; size: once; V: TRBV12-5; D: -; DNA: TGTGCTAGTGGTTTGGACTCCGCGGCTGACCGATACTATGGCTACACCTTC; CDR3: CASGLDSAADRYYGYTF
J: TRBJ2-2; size: -; V: TRBV25-1; D: -; DNA: TGTGCCAGCATAGAAGGGGATGGGACCGGGGAGCTGTTTTTT; CDR3: CASIEGDGTGELFF
J: TRBJ2-1; size: -; V: TRBV9; D: TRBD2; DNA: TGTGCCAGCAGCGTAGCGGGAGGGCCTCACAATGAGCAGTTCTTC; CDR3: CASSVAGGPHNEQFF
J: TRBJ2-7; size: -; V: TRBV28; D: TRBD2; DNA: TGTGCCAGCAGTTATACTAGCGGGAACGAGCAGTACTTC; CDR3: CASSYTSGNEQYF
J: TRBJ1-2; size: -; V: TRBV6-4; D: -; DNA: TGTGCCAGCAGTGACTCGGCAGGGCCTAACTATGGCTACACCTTC; CDR3: CASSDSAGPNYGYTF
J: TRBJ2-1; size: -; V: TRBV5-1; D: TRBD2; DNA: TGCGCCAGCTCGGGGGGGGGAGACAACAATGAGCAGTTCTTC; CDR3: CASSGGGDNNEQFF
J: TRBJ2-1; size: few; V: TRBV6-6; D: TRBD2; DNA: TGTGCCAGCACGTTAGGACGGGAGGGGTCTGAGCAGTTCTTC; CDR3: CASTLGREGSEQFF
J: TRBJ1-6; size: few; V: TRBV2; D: -; DNA: TGTGCCAGCAGTGAAGATGGGCAGGGGAATTCACCCCTCCACTTT; CDR3: CASSEDGQGNSPLHF
J: TRBJ1-3; size: few; V: TRBV28; D: TRBD1; DNA: TGTGCCAGCAGTGACAGGGTTCACATATATTTT; CDR3: CASSDRVHIYF
J: TRBJ2-5; size: -; V: TRBV5-1; D: TRBD2; DNA: TGCGCCAGCAGCTTGACTAGCGGGGGGGCCGGTGAGACCCAGTACTTC; CDR3: CASSLTSGGAGETQYF
J: TRBJ2-1; size: -; V: TRBV7-3; D: -; DNA: TGTGCCAGCAGCTTAAAAGATAGCTCCTACAATGAGCAGTTCTTC; CDR3: CASSLKDSSYNEQFF
J: TRBJ2-7; size: -; V: TRBV7-9; D: -; DNA: TGTGCCAACAGCTTGTCCACAGTAAACGAGCAGTACTTC; CDR3: CANSLSTVNEQYF
J: TRBJ1-4; size: -; V: TRBV5-1; D: -; DNA: TGCGCCAGCAGCGAGCAGGGGAATGAAAAACTGTTTTTT; CDR3: CASSEQGNEKLFF
J: TRBJ1-3; size: -; V: TRBV10-3; D: -; DNA: TGTGCCATCAGTGCGATGGGAGGAGATCTCGGAAACACCATATATTTT; CDR3: CAISAMGGDLGNTIYF
J: TRBJ2-7; size: -; V: TRBV20-1; D: TRBD1; DNA: TGCAGTGCTGGGGACAGCGACGAGCAGTACTTC; CDR3: CSAGDSDEQYF
J: TRBJ2-7; size: -; V: TRBV7-6; D: -; DNA: TGTGCCAGCAGCTTAGGACAGGGAGGCCACGAGCAGTACTTC; CDR3: CASSLGQGGHEQYF
J: TRBJ1-2; size: once; V: TRBV5-1; D: -; DNA: TGCGCCAGCAGCTTGTGGGGCAGTAACTATGGCTACACCTTC; CDR3: CASSLWGSNYGYTF
J: TRBJ2-3; size: once; V: TRBV7-8; D: TRBD2; DNA: TGTGCCAGCAGCTGGACTAGCGGGGGAGTCACAGATACGCAGTATTTT; CDR3: CASSWTSGGVTDTQYF
J: TRBJ2-3; size: -; V: TRBV7-8; D: -; DNA: TGTGCCAGCAGCCTTAGCACAGATACGCAGTATTTT; CDR3: CASSLSTDTQYF
J: TRBJ2-3; size: -; V: TRBV7-8; D: TRBD2; DNA: TGTGCCAGCAGCAAAGGAGGCCAGCGGGGGGGCACAGATACGCAGTATTTT; CDR3: CASSKGGQRGGTDTQYF
J: TRBJ2-5; size: once; V: TRBV29-1; D: -; DNA: TGCAGCGTAGCTAAGGCGGGGCAGGGAAAAGAGACCCAGTACTTC; CDR3: CSVAKAGQGKETQYF
J: TRBJ2-7; size: -; V: TRBV2; D: -; DNA: TGTGCCAGCCGAGTCTCCTACGAGCAGTACTTC; CDR3: CASRVSYEQYF
J: TRBJ2-2; size: -; V: TRBV7-9; D: TRBD1; DNA: TGTTCCAGCAGCTGGGACAGCCCGACCGGGGAGCTGTTTTTT; CDR3: CSSSWDSPTGELFF
J: TRBJ1-4; size: -; V: TRBV7-9; D: -; DNA: TGTGCCAGCAGCTTAGCGGCGGAAGGTGAAAAACTGTTTTTT; CDR3: CASSLAAEGEKLFF
J: TRBJ2-7; size: once; V: TRBV11-1; D: TRBD2; DNA: TGTGCCAGCAGCTCCTCTAGCGGGGGGTCCTACGAGCAGTACTTC; CDR3: CASSSSSGGSYEQYF
J: TRBJ1-1; size: -; V: TRBV28; D: -; DNA: TGTGCCAGCAGTTACCAGGGGATGGGGAGAACTGAAGCTTTCTTT; CDR3: CASSYQGMGRTEAFF
J: TRBJ2-5; size: -; V: TRBV5-6; D: -; DNA: TGTGCCAGCAGCTTAAAGGCGGGGGAGACCCAGTACTTC; CDR3: CASSLKAGETQYF
J: TRBJ1-1; size: -; V: TRBV5-1; D: -; DNA: TGCGCCAGCAGCTTGTTGCCACTAACCTTGAACACTGAAGCTTTCTTT; CDR3: CASSLLPLTLNTEAFF
J: TRBJ2-5; size: -; V: TRBV7-6; D: TRBD1; DNA: TGTGCCAGCAGCTACGACAGGGGGGAAGAGACCCAGTACTTC; CDR3: CASSYDRGEETQYF
J: TRBJ1-2; size: -; V: TRBV28; D: -; DNA: TGTGCCAGCAGTTCCGAAGGTTCTTCTTCGGGCTATGGCTACACCTTC; CDR3: CASSSEGSSSGYGYTF
J: TRBJ1-3; size: -; V: TRBV9; D: TRBD1; DNA: TGTGCCAGCAGCGCGACAGGGAAAGGGGCTGGAAACACCATATATTTT; CDR3: CASSATGKGAGNTIYF
J: TRBJ1-6; size: -; V: TRBV2; D: -; DNA: TGTGCCAGCAAGAAGGAGAGCTCCTATAATTCACCCCTCCACTTT; CDR3: CASKKESSYNSPLHF
J: TRBJ1-1; size: few; V: TRBV2; D: -; DNA: TGTGCCAGCATGCCCAACCTTTCGGGAGTTGAAGCTTTCTTT; CDR3: CASMPNLSGVEAFF
J: TRBJ1-4; size: -; V: TRBV6-6; D: -; DNA: TGTGCCAGCAGACCGCCTGGGGGGGTCTATGAAAAACTGTTTTTT; CDR3: CASRPPGGVYEKLFF
J: TRBJ2-7; size: -; V: TRBV28; D: TRBD1; DNA: TGTGCCAGCAGTACCTCGGGGACAGGGAGGTACGAGCAGTACTTC; CDR3: CASSTSGTGRYEQYF
J: TRBJ2-1; size: -; V: TRBV10-3; D: -; DNA: TGTGCCATCAGTGAAGGAGAGTGGAATGAGCAGTTCTTC; CDR3: CAISEGEWNEQFF
J: TRBJ2-2; size: -; V: TRBV2; D: TRBD2; DNA: TGTGCCAGCAGTGGCACAACTAGCGGGAGATTAGCCGGGGAGCTGTTTTTT; CDR3: CASSGTTSGRLAGELFF
J: TRBJ1-4; size: once; V: TRBV5-1; D: -; DNA: TGCGCCAGCAGCTTGGAGGGGCCTAATGAAAAACTGTTTTTT; CDR3: CASSLEGPNEKLFF
J: TRBJ2-2; size: once; V: TRBV27; D: -; DNA: TGTGCCAGCAGGGGGACTTCTAACACCGGGGAGCTGTTTTTT; CDR3: CASRGTSNTGELFF
J: TRBJ1-2; size: -; V: TRBV20-1; D: -; DNA: TGCAGTGCTAGAGCTGCGGGCTACACCTTC; CDR3: CSARAAGYTF
J: TRBJ2-7; size: -; V: TRBV5-1; D: -; DNA: TGCGCCAGCAGCATACAGGACGAGCAGTACTTC; CDR3: CASSIQDEQYF